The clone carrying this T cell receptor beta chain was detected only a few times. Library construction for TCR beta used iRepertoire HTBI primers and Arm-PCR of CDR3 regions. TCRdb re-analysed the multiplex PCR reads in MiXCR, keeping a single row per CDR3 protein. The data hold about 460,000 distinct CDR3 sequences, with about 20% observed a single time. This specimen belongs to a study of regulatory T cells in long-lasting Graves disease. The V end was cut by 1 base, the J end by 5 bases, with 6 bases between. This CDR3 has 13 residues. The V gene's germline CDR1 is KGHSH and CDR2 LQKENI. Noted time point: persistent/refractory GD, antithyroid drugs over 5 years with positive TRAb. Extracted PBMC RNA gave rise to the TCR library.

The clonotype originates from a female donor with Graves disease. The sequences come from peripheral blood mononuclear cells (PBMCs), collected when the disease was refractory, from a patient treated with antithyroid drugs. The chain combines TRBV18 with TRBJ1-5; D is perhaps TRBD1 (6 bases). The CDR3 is CASSPHRDQPQHF. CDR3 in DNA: TGTGCCAGCTCACCACACAGGGATCAGCCCCAGCATTTT.